This passage covers 25 T cell receptor beta chains from one sample sequenced in a study of blood T cell repertoires in COVID-19. Libraries were prepared by immunoSEQ multiplex PCR; TCRdb keeps only in-frame clonotypes and omits some of them. The sample holds 300,000 or so clones; around nine tenths are singletons and the top ten take 2% to 3%. The sample was PBMCs or T cells enriched from blood (not recorded which). These receptors came from a man aged 55 to 70 who had recovered from COVID-19.

V usage is TRBV6-5 and J usage is TRBJ1-2; a weak D match, TRBD1 (6 bases). The CDR3 runs to 16 residues. Germline V CDR1 and CDR2: MNHEY, SVGAGI. V was pared by 0 bases and J by 3 bases, with 14 bases between. The CDR3 here is CASSYSTYGQYYGYTF. The CDR3 DNA is TGTGCCAGCAGTTACTCGACATACGGACAGTACTATGGCTACACCTTC.

The V and J genes are TRBV29-1 and TRBJ1-2, with 9 positions matching TRBD1. The ends lost 8 bases at V and 7 bases at J; junction bases unmatched: 5. CDR1 is SQVTM, CDR2 ANQGSEA, per germline. The CDR3 has 11 amino acids. This CDR3 reads CSSGDRAGYTF. The CDR3 nucleotides are TGCAGCTCCGGGGACAGGGCTGGCTACACCTTC.

The genes are TRBV4-1 and TRBJ2-7; D is possibly TRBD2 (5 bases). The CDR3 covers 14 residues. The germline V gene encodes CDR1 MGHRA and CDR2 YSYEKL. Trimming pared 1 base from V and 2 bases from J, leaving 9 bases between. The CDR3 here is CASSQGTFTYEQYF. The CDR3 nucleotides are TGCGCCAGCAGCCAAGGGACTTTCACCTACGAGCAGTACTTC.

The rearrangement joins TRBV23-1 to TRBJ1-2; unclear D gene. TRBV23-1 is designated an ORF whose function remains uncertain. This CDR3 contains 14 residues. V lost 2 bases and J lost 3, with 10 bases in between. CDR3 sequence reads: CASSQGWAHYGYTF. Here the CDR3 DNA reads TGCGCCAGCAGTCAAGGGTGGGCGCACTATGGCTACACCTTC.

This chain joins TRBV30 and TRBJ1-1; D not certain. This CDR3 spans 11 amino acids. V lost 1 base, J lost 8 bases, and 8 bases lay in between. Per germline, CDR1 GTSNPN and CDR2 SVGIG (reference sequence). The CDR3, as DNA: TGTGCCTGGAGTGCAAGCCTCGAAGCTTTCTTT. It is translated as CAWSASLEAFF.

V and J are TRBV18 and TRBJ2-7; possible D gene TRBD1, 5 bases. Trimming removed 2 bases from V and 7 bases from J, with 18 bases in between. The CDR3 consists of 15 residues. Germline CDR1 reads KGHSH; CDR2 reads LQKENI. This CDR3 reads CASSPDRTRFPEQYF. The CDR3 nucleotides are TGTGCCAGCTCACCAGACAGAACCCGATTTCCGGAGCAGTACTTC.

The rearrangement joins TRBV5-6 to TRBJ2-1; TRBD2 is a possible D gene (6 bases). V lost 2 bases to trimming and J lost 9 bases, with 15 bases between them. Germline V lookup: CDR1 SGHDT, CDR2 YYEEEE. The CDR3 has 14 amino acids. The DNA of the CDR3 is TGTGCCAGCAGCTTTGGAGGGCCTATATCTGAGCAGTTCTTC. This gives the protein CASSFGGPISEQFF. The variable domain in full, completed from reference TRBV5-6 and TRBJ2-1, reads DAGVTQSPTHLIKTRGQQVTLRCSPKSGHDTVSWYQQALGQGPQFIFQYYEEEERQRGNFPDRFSGHQFPNYSSELNVNALLLGDSALYLCASSFGGPISEQFFGPGTRLTVL.

The gene calls are TRBV4-3 and TRBJ1-6; D is possibly TRBD1 (6 bases). The V and J ends lost 0 bases and 10 bases respectively, with 16 bases between them. The CDR3 is made up of 16 amino acids. Germline CDR1 is LGHNA and CDR2 is YSLEER. In DNA form, the CDR3 reads TGCGCCAGCAGCCAAGATCTGGCAGGGGTTAACTCACCCCTCCACTTT. Protein product: CASSQDLAGVNSPLHF.

The chain employs TRBV6-5 and TRBJ1-2, with 9 bases identical to TRBD1. The length of the CDR3 is 15 residues. CDR1 and CDR2 (germline): MNHEY, SVGAGI. With 6 bases clipped from V and 9 bases from J, the junction kept 14 bases outside the gene matches. CDR3 protein: CASRLRPGTGNSYTF. The CDR3 DNA sequence: TGTGCCAGCAGGCTTCGCCCCGGGACAGGGAATAGCTACACCTTC.

This rearrangement joins TRBV3-1 (or the pseudogene TRBV3-2) to TRBJ1-2; TRBD1 matches at 7 bases. This CDR3 is built from 13 residues. Germline lookup yields CDR1 LGHDT and CDR2 YNNKEL (reference sequence). Trimming removed 4 bases from V and 4 bases from J; junction bases left unmatched: 3. CDR3 sequence: CASSRTGAYGYTF. CDR3 bases: TGTGCCAGCAGCCGAACAGGGGCCTATGGCTACACCTTC.

The chain recombines TRBV24-1 with TRBJ1-1; no clear D. This CDR3 region has 14 residues. Trimming stripped 5 bases from V and 0 bases from J, with 9 bases between. Germline V CDR1 and CDR2: KGHDR, SFDVKD. The CDR3 DNA sequence: TGTGCCACCAGTGGACGGGGTATGAACACTGAAGCTTTCTTT. Amino acids: CATSGRGMNTEAFF.

The V call is TRBV27, the J call TRBJ1-3; D gene unclear. Trimming stripped 7 bases from V and 0 bases from J, with 16 bases between. The CDR3 totals 16 residues. Germline-derived CDR1 and CDR2 are MNHEY and SMNVEV (reference sequence). The chain's CDR3 is CASTSETLNSGNTIYF. CDR3 DNA sequence: TGTGCCAGCACATCGGAGACCCTCAACTCTGGAAACACCATATATTTT.

V is TRBV5-1 and J is TRBJ1-3; a weak D match, TRBD1 (5 bases). Germline CDR1 and CDR2: SGHRS and YFSETQ. There are 15 residues in the CDR3. Trimming left V 4 bases short and J 2 bases short, with 13 bases between. The CDR3 DNA is TGCGCCAGCAGCAGTGGGGGGAATGCTGGAAACACCATATATTTT. This translates into CASSSGGNAGNTIYF.

The gene calls are TRBV7-8 and TRBJ1-2; 10 nucleotides agree with TRBD1. This CDR3 has 15 amino acids. The V gene's germline CDR1 is SGHVS and CDR2 FQNEAQ. V trimming: 3 bases; J trimming: 7 bases; junction bases outside the gene matches: 8. The CDR3 nucleotides are TGTGCCAGCAGCTTCGGGGGACAGGGGATTTTTGGCTACACCTTC. It encodes CASSFGGQGIFGYTF.

The V call is TRBV5-4, the J call TRBJ1-2; D gene uncertain. V was trimmed by 0 bases and J by 5 bases, leaving 11 bases between them. Per germline, CDR1 SGHNT and CDR2 YYREEE (reference sequence). The CDR3 is 14 residues long. CDR3 sequence reads: CASSLENRGYGYTF. CDR3 sequence (DNA): TGTGCCAGCAGCTTGGAGAATCGAGGATATGGCTACACCTTC.

The genes are TRBV5-4 and TRBJ2-5; 8 bases align to TRBD2. This CDR3 is built from 16 residues. Germline loops: CDR1 SGHNT, CDR2 YYREEE (reference sequence). Trimming at V came to 4 bases and at J to 5 bases, leaving 13 bases not matched to a gene. Here the CDR3 DNA reads TGTGCCAGCAGCCCGGGGGGCAGCGGGGGATACGAGACCCAGTACTTC. This gives the protein CASSPGGSGGYETQYF.

This clone has only one observation. This chain uses TRBV2 with TRBJ2-5; the match to TRBD2 covers 8 bases. Trimming at V came to 6 bases and at J to 6 bases, leaving 15 bases not matched to a gene. CDR3 length equals 16 residues. Germline loops: CDR1 SNHLY, CDR2 FYNNEI. The CDR3 DNA follows: TGTGCCAGCAGAACACCGGGACTAGGGTCGGGGAAGACCCAGTACTTC. Translated: CASRTPGLGSGKTQYF.

The chain is built from TRBV3-1 (or the pseudogene TRBV3-2) and TRBJ2-7, with D tentatively TRBD2 (7 bases). The CDR3 loop spans 14 amino acids. Germline V gives CDR1 LGHDT, CDR2 YNNKEL (reference sequence). V lost 0 bases and J 4 bases, leaving 10 bases between the germline ends. In DNA form, the CDR3 reads TGTGCCAGCAGCCAAGACGGGGGGCCGTACGAGCAGTACTTC. Translating gives CASSQDGGPYEQYF.

The rearrangement joins TRBV2 to TRBJ1-1, with D tentatively TRBD1 (5 bases). From germline, CDR1 is SNHLY and CDR2 FYNNEI. Trimming left V 4 bases short and J 3 bases short, with 15 bases between. The CDR3 runs 15 residues. DNA of the CDR3: TGTGCCAGCAGTGGGGGCCGGGGGGGGTACACTGAAGCTTTCTTT. Amino acids: CASSGGRGGYTEAFF. The full variable domain, its missing parts supplied by reference TRBV2 and TRBJ1-1, is EPEVTQTPSHQVTQMGQEVILRCVPISNHLYFYWYRQILGQKVEFLVSFYNNEISEKSEIFDDQFSVERPDGSNFTLKIRSTKLEDSAMYFCASSGGRGGYTEAFFGQGTRLTVV.

The chain has TRBV7-8 and TRBJ2-7; D perhaps matches TRBD1 (6 bases). The CDR3 covers 14 residues. V was clipped by 5 bases and J by 2 bases, with 13 bases between them. CDR1 and CDR2 from the germline V gene are SGHVS and FQNEAQ. The CDR3, as DNA: TGTGCCAGCAGCCTTACAGGGTTCACCTACGAGCAGTACTTC. Its protein is CASSLTGFTYEQYF.

The V call is TRBV12-5, the J call TRBJ1-5, with D unclear. Trimming removed 5 bases from V and 6 bases from J, with 14 bases in between. Germline V gene lookup returns CDR1 LGHNT and CDR2 FRNRAP. This CDR3 has 14 residues. CDR3 nucleotide sequence: TGTGCTAGTGGTCCCGGCTGGAGGGTTCAGCCCCAGCATTTT. Translated, it gives CASGPGWRVQPQHF.

The rearrangement joins TRBV11-2 to TRBJ2-5; D perhaps matches TRBD2 (6 bases). Germline V gene data show CDR1 as SGHAT and CDR2 as FQNNGV. Trimming shortened V by 5 bases and J by 5 bases, and 15 bases separated the two germline ends. CDR3 length: 14 amino acids. CDR3 sequence (DNA): TGTGCCAGCAGCGGTTTGCGGGGTGGGGAGACCCAGTACTTC. The encoded protein is CASSGLRGGETQYF.

The rearrangement uses TRBV9 and TRBJ2-1; no clear D gene. CDR1 and CDR2 (germline): SGDLS, YYNGEE. The CDR3 covers 11 residues. V was trimmed by 4 bases and J by 5 bases, leaving 4 bases between them. CDR3 coding DNA: TGTGCCAGCAGCCGTAACAATGAGCAGTTCTTC. Translation: CASSRNNEQFF.

This clone was found a few times. The chain recombines TRBV5-1 with TRBJ1-6; D gene ambiguous. The length of the CDR3 is 14 residues. CDR1 SGHRS and CDR2 YFSETQ come from the germline V gene. The V gene lost 2 bases and the J gene lost 7 bases, with 10 bases spanning the gap. This CDR3 reads CASSFEGRNSPLHF. The CDR3 DNA reads TGCGCCAGCAGCTTTGAGGGTCGGAATTCACCCCTCCACTTT.

The gene calls are TRBV5-5 and TRBJ2-7; D might be TRBD2 (6 bases). Germline V lookup: CDR1 SGHKS, CDR2 YYEKEE (reference sequence). The germline V and J ends were trimmed by 2 bases and 4 bases, with 19 bases remaining between them. The CDR3 loop spans 16 amino acids. The CDR3 loop is CASSFGTLGGGYEQYF. The CDR3 bases are TGTGCCAGCAGCTTCGGCACCCTGGGAGGTGGGTACGAGCAGTACTTC.